These 18 T cell receptor beta chains share one sample of origin, sequenced in a study of T-cell memory formation after mild COVID-19. TCRdb called the 5' RACE reads again in MiXCR, with one record for every CDR3 protein. The sample lists approximately 480,000 distinct CDR3 sequences; approximately 18% were seen once. Sample: PBMCs or a T cell subset sorted from them (not recorded which). These receptors were obtained from an adult woman who had mild COVID-19 (a few samples of this study predate the infection). Cell type and time point are not known.

The chain carries TRBV7-9 and TRBJ2-7, with no clear D. Germline V gene sequence: CDR1 SEHNR, CDR2 FQNEAQ (reference sequence). There are 15 residues in the CDR3. The germline V and J ends were trimmed by 5 bases and 0 bases, with 14 bases remaining between them. CDR3 sequence (DNA): TGTGCCAGCAGCACCGACTTCAGAAGCTCCTACGAGCAGTACTTC. Protein sequence: CASSTDFRSSYEQYF.

This clonotype showed up just a few times. This chain joins TRBV5-1 and TRBJ2-3, with TRBD2 identical over 7 bases. Germline assignment: CDR1 SGHRS and CDR2 YFSETQ. V lost 0 bases to trimming and J lost 2 bases; unmatched junction nucleotides: 15. The CDR3 is made up of 19 amino acids. DNA for the CDR3: TGCGCCAGCAGCTTGGTCGTACTAGCGACCGAGTCCTTCACAGATACGCAGTATTTT. Translating gives CASSLVVLATESFTDTQYF.

Ten or more counts support this clonotype. The V call is TRBV9, the J call TRBJ2-5, with a weak D call TRBD1 (5 bases). The germline V and J ends were trimmed by 3 bases and 4 bases, with 7 bases remaining between them. This CDR3 is 12 amino acids long. Germline V gives CDR1 SGDLS, CDR2 YYNGEE. Written as DNA, the CDR3 is TGTGCCAGCAGCGCCACAGGAGAGACCCAGTACTTC. The encoded protein is CASSATGETQYF.

This clonotype has more than one count but fewer than ten. The J gene is TRBJ2-5, the V gene TRBV12-3 or TRBV12-4; D may be TRBD1 or TRBD2 (5 bases each). The CDR3 extends over 14 amino acids. Trimming removed 6 bases at V and 5 bases at J, with 16 bases between. The CDR3 region is CASRQDGPGETQYF. The CDR3 coding sequence is TGTGCCAGCAGACAGGACGGTCCGGGGGAGACCCAGTACTTC.

This clonotype has more than one count but fewer than ten. V usage is TRBV12-3 or TRBV12-4 and J usage is TRBJ1-1, with D hard to call. The V end lost 2 bases, the J end lost 4 bases, and 11 bases lay between the germline ends. This CDR3 has 14 residues. CDR3 residues: CASSLRRAGTEAFF. DNA for the CDR3: TGTGCCAGCAGTTTAAGGAGGGCGGGCACTGAAGCTTTCTTT.

The rearrangement uses TRBV5-4 and TRBJ2-2; no clear D gene. The germline V gene has CDR1 SGHNT and CDR2 YYREEE (reference sequence). V dropped 0 bases and J dropped 3 bases, with 6 bases sitting between them. The CDR3 has 14 amino acids. CDR3 amino acids: CASSLDSHTGELFF. DNA for the CDR3: TGTGCCAGCAGCTTGGACTCGCACACCGGGGAGCTGTTTTTT.

In this sample, this clonotype turned up many times. The rearrangement uses TRBV10-3 and TRBJ1-3, with TRBD1 matching over 9 bases. There are 14 residues in the CDR3. In germline, CDR1 is ENHRY, CDR2 SYGVKD. V was pared by 5 bases and J by 7 bases, with 6 bases of the junction left unmatched. CDR3 protein: CAISSTGGYNTIYF. CDR3 bases: TGTGCCATCAGTAGTACAGGGGGCTACAACACCATATATTTT.

This clonotype has only a few counts. The rearrangement joins TRBV6-6 to TRBJ1-2; D perhaps matches TRBD1 (6 bases). Germline V lookup: CDR1 MNHNY, CDR2 SVGAGI (reference sequence). The CDR3 is made up of 14 amino acids. The V end was cut by 4 bases, the J end by 8 bases, with 17 bases between. The CDR3 is CASSSKQGVRGYTF. The DNA for the CDR3 is TGTGCCAGCAGTTCAAAACAGGGAGTAAGGGGCTACACCTTC.

The V and J genes are TRBV12-3 or TRBV12-4 and TRBJ2-1; D possibly corresponds to TRBD1 (6 bases). This CDR3 comprises 14 residues. Trimming cost V 5 bases and J 12 bases, with 20 bases left between them. The CDR3 spells CASSPLRRLQGQFF. CDR3 coding DNA: TGTGCCAGCAGTCCTCTACGGCGGTTACAGGGGCAGTTCTTC.

This clonotype has more than one count but fewer than ten. The genes are TRBV6-2 or TRBV6-3 and TRBJ2-7; D not resolved. There are 14 residues in the CDR3. Trimming stripped 3 bases from V and 2 bases from J, with 11 bases between. Germline CDR1 MNHEY, CDR2 SVGEGT. DNA for the CDR3: TGTGCCAGCAGTTATGTTTGGGGTACCTACGAGCAGTACTTC. It encodes CASSYVWGTYEQYF.

There are a few counts of this clonotype. The chain joins TRBV19 to TRBJ1-5, with D possibly being TRBD1 (6 bases). CDR1 is LNHDA, CDR2 SQIVND, per germline (reference sequence). The CDR3 is 15 residues long. V shed 7 bases and J shed 1 base, with 14 bases lying between them. In DNA form, the CDR3 reads TGTGCCAGTAATCAGGTAGGGGGAAGCAATCAGCCCCAGCATTTT. Residues: CASNQVGGSNQPQHF.

This clonotype was observed a few times. This chain uses TRBV23-1 with TRBJ2-6, with no clear D. TRBV23-1 is assigned to the ORF class and has an uncertain function. This CDR3 is built from 17 residues. V was trimmed by 3 bases and J by 0 bases, leaving 12 bases between them. The CDR3 DNA sequence: TGCGCCAGCAGTCAGCTGGGGATAGGCTCTGGGGCCAACGTCCTGACTTTC. Translating it yields CASSQLGIGSGANVLTF.

Only a few counts were recorded for this clonotype. The J gene is TRBJ2-7, the V gene TRBV20-1; 10 bases are shared with TRBD1. The CDR3 consists of 16 residues. V shed 5 bases, J shed 4 bases, and the junction held 14 bases outside the gene matches. Germline CDR1 DFQATT, CDR2 SNEGSKA (reference sequence). The CDR3 nucleotides are TGCAGTGCTCGACCCGATGACAGGGGGCCGGTATACGAGCAGTACTTC. Amino acid sequence: CSARPDDRGPVYEQYF.

This clonotype was observed a few times. The chain couples TRBV30 to TRBJ1-1; the D gene is possibly TRBD1 (5 bases). The CDR3 length is 15 residues. Trimming took 4 bases from V and 5 from J, leaving 20 bases between them. Germline-derived CDR1 and CDR2 are GTSNPN and SVGIG (reference sequence). CDR3 amino acids: CAWTEGSRGGTEAFF. The CDR3 DNA follows: TGTGCCTGGACCGAAGGGTCTCGCGGGGGAACTGAAGCTTTCTTT.

Only a few counts were recorded for this clonotype. The chain couples TRBV9 to TRBJ2-7, with 12 bases matching TRBD2. Germline V gives CDR1 SGDLS, CDR2 YYNGEE. The CDR3 loop spans 15 amino acids. J lost 4 bases, V lost 1 base, and 3 bases had no gene match. DNA for the CDR3: TGTGCCAGCAGCGTACACGGGACTAGCGGGTACGAGCAGTACTTC. Encoded protein: CASSVHGTSGYEQYF.

The rearrangement joins TRBV6-2 or TRBV6-3 to TRBJ2-4; TRBD1 aligns across 10 bases. The V segment lost 6 bases and the J segment 7 bases; nucleotides outside the gene matches: 6. Germline CDR1 MNHEY, CDR2 SVGEGT. CDR3 length equals 14 residues. CDR3 sequence (DNA): TGTGCCAGCAGGCCGGGACAGGGGTATAACATTCAGTACTTC. This codes for CASRPGQGYNIQYF.

This clonotype has at least ten counts. The V call is TRBV7-2, the J call TRBJ2-7; 7 bases are shared with TRBD1. J gave up 2 bases and V 5 bases, and 12 bases lay outside the gene matches. CDR3 length: 16 residues. From germline, CDR1 is SGHTA and CDR2 FQGNSA. The CDR3 DNA is TGTGCCAGCAGCACCCACCCCAGGGGGTCAACCTACGAGCAGTACTTC. Translated: CASSTHPRGSTYEQYF. Full variable domain (outside the CDR3, taken from reference TRBV7-2 and TRBJ2-7): GAGVSQSPSNKVTEKGKDVELRCDPISGHTALYWYRQSLGQGLEFLIYFQGNSAPDKSGLPSDRFSAERTGGSVSTLTIQRTQQEDSAVYLCASSTHPRGSTYEQYFGPGTRLTVT.

This rearrangement joins TRBV4-3 to TRBJ2-7, with 14 bases identical to TRBD2. The length of the CDR3 is 16 residues. Germline CDR1 reads LGHNA; CDR2 reads YSLEER. J gave up 8 bases and V 0 bases, and 6 bases lay outside the gene matches. The DNA for the CDR3 is TGCGCCAGCAGCCAAGACGTCGGGACTAGCGGGAGCAAGCAGTACTTC. Translating gives CASSQDVGTSGSKQYF.